The source of this TCR beta chain is a study of cytomegalovirus exposure and HLA in healthy donors. Study conclusions and caveats: The study put roughly 160 TCR beta chains on its list as cytomegalovirus-associated. That first-cohort TCR clusters tended to co-occur in the 90 to 150 validation repertoires was found in a later analysis. Rare TCR sequences dominated, though some public TCRs recurred in many donors.

The protocol was immunoSEQ multiplex PCR, while the TCRdb copy is restricted to in-frame clones and leaves out a portion. The sample has 98,000 or so clones; 90% to 97% are singletons. Trimming removed 0 bases at V and 2 bases at J, with 6 bases between. CDR3 length: 14 amino acids. Germline CDR1 ENHRY, CDR2 SYGVKD. Remarks on this clone: Its matching antigen is unknown.

This clonotype originated in a woman aged 18 to 35 in good health and CMV-seronegative. The chain joins TRBV10-3 to TRBJ2-3; no definite D call. Material: PBMCs. The CDR3 sequence: CAISESLDTDTQYF. The CDR3 DNA is TGTGCCATCAGTGAGTCGTTAGACACAGATACGCAGTATTTT.